The 14 T cell receptor beta chains given below trace back to one sample, sequenced in a study of blood T cell repertoires in COVID-19. The table came from immunoSEQ multiplex PCR; TCRdb's copy has only in-frame clones and leaves some out. The sample records around 310,000 clones, 90% being singletons. Sequenced sample: peripheral blood. The receptors derive from a woman between 25 and 40 years old with COVID-19, enrolled during active disease.

CDR3 loop: CASSLGTGAGDGYTF. The CDR3 region has the DNA TGTGCCAGCAGCTTAGGGACAGGGGCGGGAGATGGCTACACCTTC. The chain recombines TRBV7-8 with TRBJ1-2; TRBD1 matches at 9 bases. The CDR3 consists of 15 residues. V was clipped by 1 base and J by 6 bases; unmatched bases: 6. Germline V gives CDR1 SGHVS, CDR2 FQNEAQ.

V is TRBV19 and J is TRBJ1-5, with TRBD1 matching over 10 bases. The V segment lost 4 bases and the J segment 7 bases; nucleotides outside the gene matches: 10. This CDR3 is built from 16 residues. CDR1 and CDR2 (germline): LNHDA, SQIVND (reference sequence). CDR3 sequence reads: CASSNRQGAGGQPQHF. The CDR3 nucleotides are TGTGCCAGTAGTAATCGACAGGGGGCCGGGGGGCAGCCCCAGCATTTT.

V gene TRBV10-3 combines with J gene TRBJ1-6, with 7 bases aligning to TRBD1. Germline V CDR1 and CDR2: ENHRY, SYGVKD. The junction had 4 bases not matched to a gene; V was cut back by 8 bases and J by 0 bases. The CDR3 spans 15 residues. CDR3 protein: CAIRQGTSYNSPLHF. The DNA for the CDR3 is TGTGCCATCCGACAGGGAACCTCCTATAATTCACCCCTCCACTTT.

The J gene is TRBJ1-3, the V gene TRBV6-5; D may be TRBD1 (5 bases). Germline V gives CDR1 MNHEY, CDR2 SVGAGI. Trimming stripped 6 bases from V and 4 bases from J, with 10 bases between. The CDR3 has 13 residues. The CDR3 DNA is TGTGCCAGCAGCGCCGACAGCGGAAACACCATATATTTT. This gives the protein CASSADSGNTIYF.

This clone was counted a few times. This rearrangement joins TRBV5-1 to TRBJ1-2; 8 positions match TRBD1. CDR1 and CDR2 (germline): SGHRS, YFSETQ. The CDR3 has 15 residues. V shed 0 bases and J 7 bases; nucleotides not matched to a gene: 8. CDR3 amino acids: CASSLEVTGVGGYTF. The CDR3 DNA follows: TGCGCCAGCAGCTTGGAGGTGACAGGGGTTGGTGGCTACACCTTC.

V usage is TRBV2 and J usage is TRBJ2-6; D gene ambiguous. Germline CDR1 and CDR2: SNHLY and FYNNEI. V was trimmed by 7 bases and J by 0 bases, leaving 4 bases between them. This CDR3 region has 13 residues. CDR3 sequence (DNA): TGTGCCAGCACCAACTCTGGGGCCAACGTCCTGACTTTC. Protein: CASTNSGANVLTF. Full variable domain (rest looked up from reference TRBV2 and TRBJ2-6): EPEVTQTPSHQVTQMGQEVILRCVPISNHLYFYWYRQILGQKVEFLVSFYNNEISEKSEIFDDQFSVERPDGSNFTLKIRSTKLEDSAMYFCASTNSGANVLTFGAGSRLTVL.

This rearrangement joins TRBV5-5 to TRBJ2-5; 7 nucleotides line up with TRBD1. Losses at the gene ends were 5 bases for V and 9 bases for J; bases not matched to a gene: 19. CDR3 length: 16 residues. Germline V lookup: CDR1 SGHKS, CDR2 YYEKEE (reference sequence). The CDR3 loop is CASSPWTRLDTGAQYF. The CDR3 coding sequence is TGTGCCAGCAGTCCATGGACAAGGCTGGACACAGGGGCCCAGTACTTC.

The chain has TRBV5-4 and TRBJ2-3; 11 nucleotides align to TRBD1. V gave up 3 bases and J gave up 2 bases; unmatched junction bases: 2. This CDR3 is built from 15 residues. CDR1 SGHNT and CDR2 YYREEE come from the germline V gene (reference sequence). The CDR3 here is CASSWTGGTTDTQYF. The CDR3 coding sequence is TGTGCCAGCAGCTGGACAGGGGGCACCACAGATACGCAGTATTTT.

The V gene is TRBV6-5, the J gene TRBJ1-3; possible D gene TRBD1, 5 bases. CDR1 and CDR2 from the germline V gene are MNHEY and SVGAGI. CDR3 length equals 15 residues. V was trimmed by 5 bases and J by 0 bases, leaving 11 bases between them. CDR3 nucleotides: TGTGCCAGCAGTCGACAGAGCCTCTCTGGAAACACCATATATTTT. Translated, it gives CASSRQSLSGNTIYF.

The rearrangement uses TRBV28 and TRBJ2-2; no reliable D call. Germline V gene sequence: CDR1 MDHEN, CDR2 SYDVKM. This CDR3 contains 13 residues. V was pared by 5 bases and J by 4 bases, with 8 bases between. CDR3 in DNA: TGTGCCAGCAGTGATTATAGCACCGGGGAGCTGTTTTTT. It codes for CASSDYSTGELFF.

The rearrangement links TRBV19 to TRBJ2-3; D is unresolved. CDR3 length: 15 amino acids. Germline CDR1 and CDR2: LNHDA and SQIVND (reference sequence). V lost 8 bases to trimming and J lost 6 bases, with 21 bases between them. CDR3: CASQATASPGDTQYF. CDR3 sequence (DNA): TGTGCCAGTCAAGCGACGGCGAGCCCCGGGGATACGCAGTATTTT.

V usage is TRBV29-1 and J usage is TRBJ1-1; TRBD1 aligns across 7 bases. Germline CDR1 reads SQVTM; CDR2 reads ANQGSEA. The CDR3 spans 16 residues. V shed 5 bases and J 0 bases; nucleotides not matched to a gene: 12. This CDR3 is CSVTTILTGVNTEAFF. CDR3 in DNA: TGCAGCGTTACCACCATACTAACAGGGGTGAACACTGAAGCTTTCTTT.

The chain uses TRBV5-5 and TRBJ2-7; 8 positions match TRBD2. In germline, CDR1 is SGHKS, CDR2 YYEKEE (reference sequence). V shed 4 bases and J 3 bases; nucleotides not matched to a gene: 9. This CDR3 is 15 amino acids long. In DNA, the CDR3 is TGTGCCAGCAGCCCCGGCGGGGGGTTTGGCTACGAGCAGTACTTC. This gives the protein CASSPGGGFGYEQYF.

The CDR3 here is CASSQQGLGEQYF. The CDR3 DNA follows: TGTGCCAGCAGCCAGCAGGGACTAGGCGAGCAGTACTTC. The chain employs TRBV11-2 and TRBJ2-7, with 8 bases that match TRBD2. Germline V gene sequence: CDR1 SGHAT, CDR2 FQNNGV. The CDR3 length is 13 residues. V trimming: 5 bases; J trimming: 6 bases; junction bases outside the gene matches: 6.